The next 24 T cell receptor beta chains were all read from a single sample in a study of T-cell reconstitution after alpha-beta-depleted transplantation in children. As it was prepared, the TCRbeta library received unique molecular identifiers. TCRdb reanalysed the PCR reads using MiXCR and keeps one entry per CDR3 protein. The table lists almost 500,000 distinct CDR3 sequences, roughly a tenth of them singletons. Sequenced material: PBMCs, taken before TCRalphabeta/CD19-depleted stem cell transplant. These receptors came from a child aged 2-15 years with inherited bone marrow failure, due to receive a stem cell transplant.

The CDR3 spells CASSQEGVSEETQYF. The CDR3 DNA reads as TGTGCCAGCAGCCAGGAGGGAGTAAGTGAAGAGACCCAGTACTTC. The rearrangement uses TRBV5-6 and TRBJ2-5, with D possibly matching TRBD2 (6 bases). V shed 4 bases and J shed 3 bases, with 16 bases lying between them. CDR1 is SGHDT, CDR2 YYEEEE, per germline. CDR3 length: 15 amino acids.

This clonotype has ten or more counts. This chain uses TRBV4-1 with TRBJ2-2; TRBD2 aligns across 9 bases. The CDR3 length is 15 residues. Germline V gene sequence: CDR1 MGHRA, CDR2 YSYEKL. V shed 4 bases and J 5 bases; nucleotides not matched to a gene: 5. The CDR3: CASSLSGRGTGELFF. As DNA, the CDR3 is TGCGCCAGCAGCCTTAGCGGGAGAGGTACCGGGGAGCTGTTTTTT.

This clonotype has just one count. This sequence may be a read error, since a much larger clone differs from it by one base. The rearrangement links TRBV7-2 to TRBJ2-1; D unclear. This CDR3 has 13 amino acids. Per the germline V gene, CDR1 is SGHTA and CDR2 is FQGNSA. This CDR3 is CASRSSPPNKQFF. The CDR3 nucleotides read TGTGCCAGCAGAAGCTCCCCGCCCAATAAGCAGTTCTTC.

V is TRBV3-1 and J is TRBJ2-1; the match to TRBD1 covers 8 bases. V gave up 0 bases and J gave up 2 bases; unmatched junction bases: 3. CDR3 size: 16 residues. Germline CDR1 reads LGHDT; CDR2 reads YNNKEL (reference sequence). The CDR3 spells CASSQEGQGAYNEQFF. CDR3 coding DNA: TGTGCCAGCAGCCAAGAAGGACAGGGAGCCTACAATGAGCAGTTCTTC.

This clonotype was counted ten times or more. V is TRBV20-1 and J is TRBJ1-1; D call uncertain. The CDR3 runs 12 residues. From germline, CDR1 is DFQATT and CDR2 SNEGSKA (reference sequence). Trimming took 4 bases from V and 4 from J, leaving 10 bases between them. CDR3 residues: CSATRFGTEAFF. CDR3 coding DNA: TGCAGTGCTACTAGGTTTGGCACTGAAGCTTTCTTT.

Many counts were recorded for this clonotype. The J gene is TRBJ2-7, the V gene TRBV28; 9 bases are shared with TRBD1. CDR3 length: 16 residues. Germline CDR1 and CDR2: MDHEN and SYDVKM. The J segment lost 2 bases and the V segment lost 6 bases, leaving 11 bases of the junction unmatched. As DNA, the CDR3 is TGTGCCAGCAGGGGGGGACTGGACAGGGGAACCTACGAGCAGTACTTC. Its protein product is CASRGGLDRGTYEQYF. Full variable domain (remainder filled in from reference TRBV28 and TRBJ2-7): DVKVTQSSRYLVKRTGEKVFLECVQDMDHENMFWYRQDPGLGLRLIYFSYDVKMKEKGDIPEGYSVSREKKERFSLILESASTNQTSMYLCASRGGLDRGTYEQYFGPGTRLTVT.

This clonotype was detected ten times or more. The chain couples TRBV5-1 to TRBJ2-3; 16 bases match TRBD2. The CDR3 covers 17 residues. Trimming took 4 bases from V and 2 from J; bases not matched to a gene: 4. The germline CDR1 and CDR2 sequences are SGHRS and YFSETQ. CDR3: CASSAGTSGRATDTQYF. The CDR3 bases are TGCGCCAGCAGCGCCGGGACTAGCGGGAGGGCCACAGATACGCAGTATTTT.

In regard to this clonotype: Germline and junction disagree at one end, which may indicate a read error. The chain links TRBV12-3 or TRBV12-4 to TRBJ2-7; D might be TRBD2 (5 bases). The CDR3 has 12 amino acids. The CDR3 here is CTSSTGGYEQYF. CDR3 in DNA: TGTACCAGCAGTACCGGAGGCTACGAGCAGTACTTC.

This clonotype has at least ten counts. The chain carries TRBV20-1 and TRBJ2-7, with D perhaps TRBD1 (6 bases). Germline V gene sequence: CDR1 DFQATT, CDR2 SNEGSKA (reference sequence). V was clipped by 3 bases and J by 2 bases, with 14 bases between them. This CDR3 contains 14 residues. The CDR3 loop reads CSASGTLTAYEQYF. The CDR3 bases are TGCAGTGCTAGCGGGACACTAACAGCCTACGAGCAGTACTTC.

This clonotype appeared many times. V usage is TRBV27 and J usage is TRBJ2-7; TRBD2 matches 7 bases. The junction had 7 bases not matched to a gene; V was cut back by 2 bases and J by 6 bases. The CDR3 extends over 14 amino acids. From germline, CDR1 is MNHEY and CDR2 SMNVEV (reference sequence). CDR3 nucleotides: TGTGCCAGCAGTTTACAGGCGGGGGAGGTCGAGCAGTACTTC. The encoded protein is CASSLQAGEVEQYF.

This clonotype was seen ten or more times. V gene TRBV20-1 combines with J gene TRBJ2-2; D gene unclear. The CDR3 spans 13 residues. Germline CDR1 and CDR2: DFQATT and SNEGSKA (reference sequence). V lost 2 bases and J lost 6, with 10 bases in between. In DNA, the CDR3 is TGCAGTGCTAGACCGTGGAGATCCGGGGAGCTGTTTTTT. Translation: CSARPWRSGELFF.

This clonotype was counted many times. V is TRBV5-1 and J is TRBJ1-2, with TRBD1 matching over 11 bases. CDR3 length equals 15 residues. Germline lookup yields CDR1 SGHRS and CDR2 YFSETQ. Germline trimming cut 4 bases from V and 1 base from J; bases unmatched to any gene: 3. In DNA form, the CDR3 reads TGCGCCAGCAGCGGACAGGGGGCGGTTAACTATGGCTACACCTTC. Protein product: CASSGQGAVNYGYTF.

At least ten counts were recorded for this clonotype. The chain is built from TRBV5-1 and TRBJ2-3; no clear D. V gave up 3 bases and J gave up 0 bases, with 14 bases separating them. CDR1 and CDR2 from the germline V gene are SGHRS and YFSETQ. The CDR3 spans 16 residues. CDR3 nucleotides: TGCGCCAGCAGCTCTGGCCCCAAGGACAGCACAGATACGCAGTATTTT. Translation: CASSSGPKDSTDTQYF.

This clonotype has a count of ten or more. The V call is TRBV12-3 or TRBV12-4, the J call TRBJ1-4; 7 bases are shared with TRBD1. The CDR3 extends over 17 amino acids. V lost 2 bases, J lost 8 bases, and 14 bases stayed unmatched. CDR3 nucleotides: TGTGCCAGCAGTTTACCCCCGACAGGGTACTTCAACGAAAAACTGTTTTTT. Translation: CASSLPPTGYFNEKLFF.

This clonotype was observed at least ten times. J is TRBJ2-6 and V is TRBV5-1, with a weak D call TRBD1 (6 bases). CDR3 length equals 17 residues. V was shortened by 2 bases and J by 2 bases, with 14 bases between the two germline ends. Germline loops: CDR1 SGHRS, CDR2 YFSETQ. The CDR3 DNA is TGCGCCAGCAGCTTACAGGGAATATCTCCTGGGGCCAACGTCCTGACTTTC. It specifies CASSLQGISPGANVLTF.

This clonotype was recorded a few times. The V call is TRBV20-1, the J call TRBJ2-2; tentative D call: TRBD1 (6 bases). The CDR3 is 17 amino acids. Germline CDR1 DFQATT, CDR2 SNEGSKA (reference sequence). V shed 2 bases and J shed 2 bases, with 18 bases lying between them. CDR3 DNA: TGCAGTGCTAGACCGGTCGACAGGCCCGTCAACACCGGGGAGCTGTTTTTT. Residues: CSARPVDRPVNTGELFF.

This clonotype turned up a few times. The chain employs TRBV7-9 and TRBJ2-1; 8 bases agree with TRBD2. This CDR3 has 16 amino acids. Trimming cost V 5 bases and J 0 bases; bases outside gene matches: 6. The germline V gene has CDR1 SEHNR and CDR2 FQNEAQ (reference sequence). DNA of the CDR3: TGTGCCAGCAGCCGAGTTGGACTAGCCTCCTACAATGAGCAGTTCTTC. This sequence encodes CASSRVGLASYNEQFF.

This clonotype was recorded at least ten times. V and J are TRBV6-5 and TRBJ1-6, with D perhaps matching TRBD1 (6 bases). The germline CDR1 and CDR2 sequences are MNHEY and SVGAGI. The germline V and J ends were trimmed by 4 bases and 7 bases, with 8 bases remaining between them. This CDR3 region has 13 residues. The CDR3 DNA is TGTGCCAGCAGTTCGACAGGAAATTCACCCCTCCACTTT. Protein: CASSSTGNSPLHF.

The chain couples TRBV5-4 to TRBJ1-2; 7 positions agree with TRBD1. This CDR3 comprises 16 residues. The trim removed 0 bases at V and 4 bases at J, leaving 9 bases unmatched. Germline V lookup: CDR1 SGHNT, CDR2 YYREEE (reference sequence). CDR3 residues: CASSLVRQGGSYGYTF. For the CDR3, the DNA is TGTGCCAGCAGCTTGGTCCGACAGGGTGGGTCCTATGGCTACACCTTC.

In its sample, this clonotype was seen many times. Here the CDR3 reads CASSLWRDSAGELFF. The CDR3 DNA reads TGTGCCAGCAGCTTATGGCGGGACTCGGCCGGGGAGCTGTTTTTT. The V and J genes are TRBV7-9 and TRBJ2-2; perhaps TRBD2 as D (6 bases). CDR3 size: 15 residues. Trimming removed 2 bases from V and 6 bases from J, with 13 bases in between. Germline assignment: CDR1 SEHNR and CDR2 FQNEAQ (reference sequence).

This clonotype has only a few counts. V gene TRBV20-1 combines with J gene TRBJ1-6; D unresolved. From germline, CDR1 is DFQATT and CDR2 SNEGSKA (reference sequence). Trimming took 7 bases from V and 9 from J, leaving 10 bases between them. The CDR3 runs to 11 residues. CDR3 sequence (DNA): TGCAGTGTACGGGGTGGTTCACCCCTCCACTTT. Encoded protein: CSVRGGSPLHF.

In this sample, this clonotype turned up many times. V usage is TRBV5-6 and J usage is TRBJ2-1, with 10 bases lining up with TRBD2. CDR3 size: 15 residues. J gave up 2 bases and V 5 bases, and 4 bases lay outside the gene matches. Germline loops: CDR1 SGHDT, CDR2 YYEEEE. The CDR3 region is CASRGLAAAYNEQFF. The CDR3 DNA is TGTGCCAGCAGAGGACTAGCGGCCGCCTACAATGAGCAGTTCTTC.

At least ten counts were recorded for this clonotype. The chain couples TRBV7-9 to TRBJ2-7; weak D call: TRBD2 (6 bases). The CDR3 extends over 16 amino acids. V dropped 4 bases and J dropped 5 bases, with 21 bases sitting between them. Per the germline V gene, CDR1 is SEHNR and CDR2 is FQNEAQ (reference sequence). The CDR3 bases are TGTGCCAGCAGCTATAGCTATGGGCGGGGCAAGAACGAGCAGTACTTC. It encodes CASSYSYGRGKNEQYF.

This clonotype has more than one count but fewer than ten. The rearrangement uses TRBV29-1 and TRBJ2-7, with 7 bases aligning to TRBD2. This CDR3 is 15 amino acids long. V lost 4 bases, J lost 0 bases, and 9 bases stayed unmatched. Looked up from germline, CDR1 is SQVTM and CDR2 is ANQGSEA. CDR3 protein: CSVGDWRESSYEQYF. The CDR3 DNA sequence: TGCAGCGTTGGGGATTGGCGGGAGAGCTCCTACGAGCAGTACTTC.